Listed below are T cell receptor beta chains from one sample, sequenced in a study of metastatic and nonmetastatic thyroid tumors. TCRdb reprocessed the PCR reads via MiXCR. The sample shows 16,000 or so clones, 24% of them seen only once. Input material: tumor tissue. All receptors derive from a male donor with papillary thyroid cancer or a benign thyroid nodule (not recorded which). Some clones in this sample may be carry-over from other donors' samples. The CDR3 runs from the conserved cysteine through the conserved F or W. The D gene is left open where the match is weak. Clone size is not always given. Where it is, it says once, few, many or a class for expanded clones.

CDR3aa	CDR3nt	abundance	j_gene	d_gene	v_gene
CASKLGSYEQYF	TGTGCCAGCAAGTTGGGAAGTTACGAGCAGTACTTC	-	TRBJ2-7	-	TRBV6-5
CASSIEAGGFTYEQYF	TGTGCCAGTAGTATTGAAGCAGGGGGCTTTACCTACGAGCAGTACTTC	many	TRBJ2-7	TRBD1	TRBV19
CASSLDLAGDNEQFF	TGCGCCAGCAGCTTGGATCTAGCGGGAGACAATGAGCAGTTCTTC	medium-sized	TRBJ2-1	TRBD2	TRBV5-1
CASSFQGPYEQYF	TGTGCCAGCAGTTTTCAGGGCCCCTACGAGCAGTACTTC	medium-sized	TRBJ2-7	-	TRBV27
CSVTLADRSNEKLFF	TGCAGCGTTACCCTGGCGGACAGATCTAATGAAAAACTGTTTTTT	many	TRBJ1-4	-	TRBV29-1
CANSRDTYNEQFF	TGTGCCAATTCCCGGGACACCTACAATGAGCAGTTCTTC	few	TRBJ2-1	-	TRBV6-1
CAGSLPPRQGVVYEQYF	TGTGCCGGCAGCTTGCCCCCCCGACAGGGGGTGGTGTACGAGCAGTACTTC	few	TRBJ2-7	TRBD1	TRBV11-1
CSARRGVGYGYTF	TGCAGTGCTCGCCGAGGGGTCGGCTATGGCTACACCTTC	many	TRBJ1-2	-	TRBV20-1
CATSEGTSNQPQHF	TGTGCCACCAGTGAGGGTACTAGCAATCAGCCCCAGCATTTT	-	TRBJ1-5	-	TRBV24-1
CASSQYLAGGGLEQYF	TGCGCCAGCAGCCAATATCTAGCGGGAGGGGGGTTGGAGCAGTACTTC	many	TRBJ2-7	TRBD2	TRBV4-1
CASSLSGVGVSRVDEQYF	TGTGCCAGCAGCCTATCGGGGGTGGGTGTATCGAGAGTAGACGAGCAGTACTTC	-	TRBJ2-7	-	TRBV11-1
CATSEGVLSTDTQYF	TGTGCCACCAGTGAGGGGGTACTAAGCACAGATACGCAGTATTTT	-	TRBJ2-3	-	TRBV24-1
CASSGGLAGTNEQFF	TGTGCCAGCAGCGGGGGACTAGCGGGAACCAATGAGCAGTTCTTC	medium-sized	TRBJ2-1	TRBD2	TRBV2
CASTNQDTQYF	TGTGCCAGTACCAATCAGGATACGCAGTATTTT	few	TRBJ2-3	-	TRBV6-1
CASSLNGGVSQPQHF	TGTGCCAGCAGCCTCAACGGGGGGGTAAGTCAGCCCCAGCATTTT	many	TRBJ1-5	-	TRBV7-9